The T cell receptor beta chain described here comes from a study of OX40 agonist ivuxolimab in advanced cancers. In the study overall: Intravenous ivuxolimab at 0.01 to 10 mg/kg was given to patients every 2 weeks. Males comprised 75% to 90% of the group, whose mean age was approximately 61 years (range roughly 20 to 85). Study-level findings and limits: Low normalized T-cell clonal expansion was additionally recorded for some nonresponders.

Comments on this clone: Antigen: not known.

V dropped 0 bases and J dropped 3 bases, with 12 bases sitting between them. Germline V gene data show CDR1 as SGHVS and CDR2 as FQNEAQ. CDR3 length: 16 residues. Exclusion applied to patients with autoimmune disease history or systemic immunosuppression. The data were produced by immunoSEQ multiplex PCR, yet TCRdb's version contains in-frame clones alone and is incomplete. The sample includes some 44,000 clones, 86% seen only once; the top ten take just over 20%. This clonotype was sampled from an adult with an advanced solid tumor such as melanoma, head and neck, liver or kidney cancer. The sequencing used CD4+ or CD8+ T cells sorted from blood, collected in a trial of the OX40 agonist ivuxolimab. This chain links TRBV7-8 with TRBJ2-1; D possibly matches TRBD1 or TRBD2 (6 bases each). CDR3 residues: CASSLARGPYYNEQFF. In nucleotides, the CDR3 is TGTGCCAGCAGCTTAGCCCGGGGGCCATACTACAATGAGCAGTTCTTC.